In its sample, the clone carrying this T cell receptor beta chain was seen once. This CDR3 has 16 residues. Deletions cut 2 bases from V and 4 bases from J, with 16 bases between. Germline V gene data show CDR1 as MNHNS and CDR2 as SASEGT. Seattle participants joined during active infection and were tracked over time. The data are from a study of blood T cell repertoires in COVID-19. Whole-study context: Donors in the United States, Italy and Spain gave samples during acute or convalescent COVID-19. From T cells, B-cell-depleted T cells, or PBMCs came the material, which was cDNA or gDNA.

Original processing notes: Nucleated cell number was recorded as an estimate derived from reference gene primer amplification. TCRdb's table, derived via immunoSEQ multiplex PCR, lists solely in-frame clones and lacks some. That table supplies the V and J calls and clone size; D and trimming were determined from the DNA. The sample yields about 170,000 clones, under 90% seen once. The sample taken for sequencing was peripheral blood. The clonotype comes from a woman in her 70s with COVID-19, enrolled during active disease. The chain recombines TRBV6-1 with TRBJ2-3; the D gene is possibly TRBD2 (6 bases). CDR3 nucleotide sequence: TGTGCCAGCAGTGAATTCGTGGGGACTCCGGCAGATACGCAGTATTTT. Its translation is CASSEFVGTPADTQYF.